A single sample gave rise to the 11 T cell receptor beta chains below, sequenced in a study of cytomegalovirus exposure and HLA in healthy donors. 13 Jbeta primers and 60 Vbeta primers were used for the PCR. Measured with immunoSEQ multiplex PCR; TCRdb has only the in-frame clones, and not every one. The sample lists about 160,000 clones; around 72% were seen once. Sequenced sample: PBMCs. These receptors were obtained from a middle-aged man in good health and CMV-seropositive.

J is TRBJ2-1 and V is TRBV6-4; 8 bases match TRBD2. The J segment lost 8 bases and the V segment lost 6 bases, leaving 12 bases of the junction unmatched. The germline gives CDR1 MRHNA, CDR2 SNTAGT. This CDR3 region has 15 residues. CDR3: CASSLTGGSGYEQFF. DNA for the CDR3: TGTGCCAGCAGCCTGACGGGGGGGTCGGGCTATGAGCAGTTCTTC.

This chain uses TRBV19 with TRBJ1-1; 7 nucleotides agree with TRBD1. Germline CDR1 and CDR2: LNHDA and SQIVND (reference sequence). CDR3 size: 15 residues. The trim removed 3 bases at V and 6 bases at J, leaving 10 bases unmatched. CDR3 bases: TGTGCCAGTAGTATTCTTCCAGGGGGGACGGCTGAAGCTTTCTTT. This codes for CASSILPGGTAEAFF.

The chain recombines TRBV7-9 with TRBJ2-2; D is unresolved. The CDR3 contains 13 residues. V was clipped by 5 bases and J by 7 bases, with 11 bases between them. In germline, CDR1 is SEHNR, CDR2 FQNEAQ (reference sequence). CDR3 region: CASSLGVYGELFF. Here the CDR3 DNA reads TGTGCCAGCAGCCTAGGTGTGTACGGGGAGCTGTTTTTT.

The chain couples TRBV6-5 to TRBJ1-1, with 9 bases aligning to TRBD1. CDR3 length: 14 amino acids. In germline, CDR1 is MNHEY, CDR2 SVGAGI. J lost 6 bases, V lost 6 bases, and 8 bases had no gene match. The DNA for the CDR3 is TGTGCCAGCAGGCAGGGACAGGGTGGGCCTGAAGCTTTCTTT. This sequence encodes CASRQGQGGPEAFF.

This clone appeared a single time. V gene TRBV29-1 combines with J gene TRBJ2-6; 8 nucleotides align to TRBD1. Germline loops: CDR1 SQVTM, CDR2 ANQGSEA. This CDR3 region has 16 residues. The V and J ends lost 6 bases and 1 base, in that order; junction bases with no gene match: 8. CDR3: CSVPGTGPSGANVLTF. CDR3 DNA: TGCAGCGTCCCCGGGACAGGCCCATCTGGGGCCAACGTCCTGACTTTC.

The chain combines TRBV7-2 with TRBJ2-2, with D perhaps matching TRBD2 (7 bases). V lost 5 bases and J 5 bases, leaving 21 bases between the germline ends. The CDR3 totals 17 residues. Germline V CDR1 and CDR2: SGHTA, FQGNSA. The CDR3 nucleotides are TGTGCCAGCAGCCCGAAGACGGGGGGCGCGGGGACCGGGGAGCTGTTTTTT. As protein: CASSPKTGGAGTGELFF.

This clone showed up just once. This rearrangement joins TRBV6-1 to TRBJ1-1; perhaps TRBD1 as D (6 bases). The ends were cut back, 8 bases at V and 7 bases at J, with 20 bases in the middle. The germline V gene encodes CDR1 MNHNS and CDR2 SASEGT. CDR3 length: 14 residues. CDR3: CASLRDRYPSEAFF. CDR3 sequence (DNA): TGTGCCAGCCTACGCGACAGGTATCCTAGTGAAGCTTTCTTT.

The sample holds a few counts of this clone. The rearrangement links TRBV9 to TRBJ2-7, with 7 nucleotides matching TRBD1. Trimming cost V 4 bases and J 5 bases; bases outside gene matches: 12. The CDR3 totals 15 residues. Germline CDR1 is SGDLS and CDR2 is YYNGEE. The CDR3 DNA reads as TGTGCCAGCAGCTCCCCGACAGGGATTGATCACGAGCAGTACTTC. Translating it yields CASSSPTGIDHEQYF.

This clone was seen more than once but under ten times. The chain uses TRBV7-6 and TRBJ2-6; tentatively, D is TRBD2 (5 bases). Germline CDR1 reads SGHVS; CDR2 reads FNYEAQ. The ends were cut back, 3 bases at V and 2 bases at J, with 14 bases in the middle. This CDR3 region has 17 residues. In DNA form, the CDR3 reads TGTGCCAGCAGCTTGGTCGGACTGTCTACTGGGGCCAACGTCCTGACTTTC. Protein sequence: CASSLVGLSTGANVLTF.

The rearrangement joins TRBV4-3 to TRBJ1-1, with D tentatively TRBD1 (5 bases). V gave up 4 bases and J gave up 2 bases, with 17 bases separating them. The germline V gene encodes CDR1 LGHNA and CDR2 YSLEER. CDR3 size: 16 residues. CDR3: CASSLGLPITNTEAFF. Written as DNA, the CDR3 is TGCGCCAGCAGCCTGGGACTTCCTATTACTAACACTGAAGCTTTCTTT.

This chain links TRBV4-3 with TRBJ1-6; D may be TRBD1 (5 bases). Germline-derived CDR1 and CDR2 are LGHNA and YSLEER. The CDR3 has 17 amino acids. V dropped 1 base and J dropped 7 bases, with 17 bases sitting between them. The CDR3 is CASSQGSVGGKNSPLHF. The CDR3 DNA follows: TGCGCCAGCAGCCAAGGTTCGGTTGGGGGGAAGAATTCACCCCTCCACTTT.